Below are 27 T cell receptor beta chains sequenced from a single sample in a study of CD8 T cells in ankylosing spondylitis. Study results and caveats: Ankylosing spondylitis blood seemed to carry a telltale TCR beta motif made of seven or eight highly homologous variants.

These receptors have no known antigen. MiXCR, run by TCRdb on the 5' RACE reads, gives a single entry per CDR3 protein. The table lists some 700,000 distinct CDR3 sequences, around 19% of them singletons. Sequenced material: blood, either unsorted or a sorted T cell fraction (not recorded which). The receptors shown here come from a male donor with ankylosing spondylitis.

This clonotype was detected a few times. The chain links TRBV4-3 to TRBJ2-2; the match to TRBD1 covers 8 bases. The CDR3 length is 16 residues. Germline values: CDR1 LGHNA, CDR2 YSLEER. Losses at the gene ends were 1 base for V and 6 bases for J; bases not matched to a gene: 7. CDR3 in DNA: TGCGCCAGCAGCCAAGTATGGACAGGGTTGGCCGGGGAGCTGTTTTTT. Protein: CASSQVWTGLAGELFF.

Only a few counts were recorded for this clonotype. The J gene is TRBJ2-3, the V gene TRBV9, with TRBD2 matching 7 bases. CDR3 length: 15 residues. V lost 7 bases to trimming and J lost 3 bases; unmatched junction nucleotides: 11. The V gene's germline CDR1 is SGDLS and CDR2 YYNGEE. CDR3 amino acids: CASGPGGALTDTQYF. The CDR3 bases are TGTGCCAGCGGTCCGGGGGGAGCGTTGACAGATACGCAGTATTTT.

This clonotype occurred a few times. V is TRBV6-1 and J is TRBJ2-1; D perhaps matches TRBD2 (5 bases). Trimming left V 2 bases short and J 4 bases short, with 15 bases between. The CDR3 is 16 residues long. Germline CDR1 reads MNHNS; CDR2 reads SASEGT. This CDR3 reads CASSESGRTAYNEQFF. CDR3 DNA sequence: TGTGCCAGCAGTGAAAGTGGCCGGACTGCTTACAATGAGCAGTTCTTC.

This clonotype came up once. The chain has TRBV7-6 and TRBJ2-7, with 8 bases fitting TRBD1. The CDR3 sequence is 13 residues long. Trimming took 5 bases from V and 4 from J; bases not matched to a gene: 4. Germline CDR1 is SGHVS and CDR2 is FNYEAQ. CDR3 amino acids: CASSTGGTYEQYF. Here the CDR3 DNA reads TGTGCCAGCAGCACAGGGGGGACATACGAGCAGTACTTC.

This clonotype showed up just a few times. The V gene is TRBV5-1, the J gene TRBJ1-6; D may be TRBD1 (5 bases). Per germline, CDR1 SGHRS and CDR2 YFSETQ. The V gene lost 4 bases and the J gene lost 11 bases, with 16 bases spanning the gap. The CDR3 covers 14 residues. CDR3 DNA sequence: TGCGCCAGCAGCCACGGGGGGGATGGGGCACCCCTCCACTTT. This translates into CASSHGGDGAPLHF.

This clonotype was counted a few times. The CDR3 spells CASTNTWRGTQYF. The CDR3 coding sequence is TGTGCCAGCACGAACACTTGGCGCGGAACGCAGTATTTT. The J gene is TRBJ2-3, the V gene TRBV2, with no clear D. The CDR3 loop spans 13 amino acids. Germline CDR1 SNHLY, CDR2 FYNNEI. The V end lost 7 bases, the J end lost 9 bases, and 17 bases lay between the germline ends.

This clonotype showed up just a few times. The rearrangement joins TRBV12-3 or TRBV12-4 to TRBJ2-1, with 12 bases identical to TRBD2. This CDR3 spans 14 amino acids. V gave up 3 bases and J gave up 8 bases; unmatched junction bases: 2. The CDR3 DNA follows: TGTGCCAGCAGTTTCGGACTAGCGGGACATGAGCAGTTCTTC. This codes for CASSFGLAGHEQFF.

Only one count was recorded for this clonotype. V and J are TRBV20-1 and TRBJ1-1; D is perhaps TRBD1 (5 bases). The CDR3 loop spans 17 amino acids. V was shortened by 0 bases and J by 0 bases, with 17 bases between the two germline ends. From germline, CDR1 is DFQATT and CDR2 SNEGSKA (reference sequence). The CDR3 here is CSARDLGVGDLNTEAFF. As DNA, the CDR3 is TGCAGTGCTAGAGATCTGGGTGTTGGGGACCTGAACACTGAAGCTTTCTTT.

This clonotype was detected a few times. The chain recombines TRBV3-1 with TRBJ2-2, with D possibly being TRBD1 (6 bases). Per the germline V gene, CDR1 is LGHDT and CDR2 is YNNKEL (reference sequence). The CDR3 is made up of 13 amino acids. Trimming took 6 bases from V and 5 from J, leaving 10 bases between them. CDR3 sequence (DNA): TGTGCCAGCAGAGACAGGTGGACCGGGGAGCTGTTTTTT. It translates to CASRDRWTGELFF.

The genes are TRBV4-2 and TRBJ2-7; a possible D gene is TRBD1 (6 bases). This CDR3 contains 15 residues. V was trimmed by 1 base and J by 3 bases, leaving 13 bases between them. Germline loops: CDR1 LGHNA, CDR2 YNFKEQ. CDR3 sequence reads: CASSQGGQGDYEQYF. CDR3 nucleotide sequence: TGTGCCAGCAGCCAAGGGGGGCAGGGAGACTACGAGCAGTACTTC.

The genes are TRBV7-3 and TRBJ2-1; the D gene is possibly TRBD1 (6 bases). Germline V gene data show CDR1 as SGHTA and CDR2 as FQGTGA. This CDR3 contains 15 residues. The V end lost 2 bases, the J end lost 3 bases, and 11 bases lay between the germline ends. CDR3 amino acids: CASSLQGSVYNEQFF. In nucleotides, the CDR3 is TGTGCCAGCAGCTTACAGGGGAGCGTCTACAATGAGCAGTTCTTC.

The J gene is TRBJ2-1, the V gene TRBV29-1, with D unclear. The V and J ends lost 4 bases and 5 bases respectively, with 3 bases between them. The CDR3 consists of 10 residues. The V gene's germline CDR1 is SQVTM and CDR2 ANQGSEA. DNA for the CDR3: TGCAGCGTTGGGAACAATGAGCAGTTCTTC. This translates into CSVGNNEQFF.

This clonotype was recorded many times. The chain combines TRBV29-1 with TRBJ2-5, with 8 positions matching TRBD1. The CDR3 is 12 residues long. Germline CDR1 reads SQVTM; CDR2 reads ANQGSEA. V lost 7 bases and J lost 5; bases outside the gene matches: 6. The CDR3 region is CSATGGTETQYF. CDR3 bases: TGCAGCGCAACAGGGGGGACGGAGACCCAGTACTTC.

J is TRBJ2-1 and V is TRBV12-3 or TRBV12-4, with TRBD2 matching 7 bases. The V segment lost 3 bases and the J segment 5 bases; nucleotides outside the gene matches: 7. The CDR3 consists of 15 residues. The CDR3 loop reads CASSLRERSHNEQFF. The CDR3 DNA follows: TGTGCCAGCAGTTTGCGGGAGAGGTCCCACAATGAGCAGTTCTTC.

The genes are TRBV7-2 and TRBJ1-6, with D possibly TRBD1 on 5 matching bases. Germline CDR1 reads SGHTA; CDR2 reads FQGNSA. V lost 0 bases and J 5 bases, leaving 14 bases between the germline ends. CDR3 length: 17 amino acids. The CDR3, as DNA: TGTGCCAGCAGCTTAGCGCTAAGGGTAGGGGATAATTCACCCCTCCACTTT. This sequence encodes CASSLALRVGDNSPLHF.

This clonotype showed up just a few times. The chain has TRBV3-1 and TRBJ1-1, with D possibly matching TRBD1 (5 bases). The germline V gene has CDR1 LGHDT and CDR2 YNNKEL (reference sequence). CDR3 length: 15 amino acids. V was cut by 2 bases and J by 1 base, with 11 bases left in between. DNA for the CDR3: TGTGCCAGCAGCCAATCCCCGGGACGGAACACTGAAGCTTTCTTT. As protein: CASSQSPGRNTEAFF.

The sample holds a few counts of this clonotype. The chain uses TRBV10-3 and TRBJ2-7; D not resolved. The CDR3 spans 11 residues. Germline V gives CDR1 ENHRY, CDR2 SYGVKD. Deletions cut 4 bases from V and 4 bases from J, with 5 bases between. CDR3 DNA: TGTGCCATCAGTGGGCAGTACGAGCAGTACTTC. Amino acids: CAISGQYEQYF.

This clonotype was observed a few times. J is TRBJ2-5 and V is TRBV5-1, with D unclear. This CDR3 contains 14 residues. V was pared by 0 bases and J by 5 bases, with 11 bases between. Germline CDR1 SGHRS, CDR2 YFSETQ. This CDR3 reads CASSLVQARETQYF. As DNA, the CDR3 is TGCGCCAGCAGCTTGGTGCAGGCTCGGGAGACCCAGTACTTC.

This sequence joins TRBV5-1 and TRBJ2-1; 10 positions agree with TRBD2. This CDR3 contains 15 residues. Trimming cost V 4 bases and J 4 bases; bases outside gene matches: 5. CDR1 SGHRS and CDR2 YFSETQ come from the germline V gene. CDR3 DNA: TGCGCCAGCAGCGTACTAGCGGGACTTTACAATGAGCAGTTCTTC. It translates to CASSVLAGLYNEQFF.

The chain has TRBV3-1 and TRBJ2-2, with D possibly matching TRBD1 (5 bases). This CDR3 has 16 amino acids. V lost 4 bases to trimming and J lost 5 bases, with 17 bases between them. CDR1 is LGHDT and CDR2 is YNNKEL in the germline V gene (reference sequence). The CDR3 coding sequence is TGTGCCAGCAGCCTCCGCGAAGGGCCAGGGACCGGGGAGCTGTTTTTT. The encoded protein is CASSLREGPGTGELFF. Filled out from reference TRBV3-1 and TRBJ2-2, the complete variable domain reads DTAVSQTPKYLVTQMGNDKSIKCEQNLGHDTMYWYKQDSKKFLKIMFSYNNKELIINETVPNRFSPKSPDKAHLNLHINSLELGDSAVYFCASSLREGPGTGELFFGEGSRLTVL.

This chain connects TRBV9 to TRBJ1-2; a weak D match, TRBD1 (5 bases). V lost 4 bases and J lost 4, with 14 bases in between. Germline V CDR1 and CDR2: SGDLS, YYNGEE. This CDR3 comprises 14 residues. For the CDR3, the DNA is TGTGCCAGCAGCCCTACGGGGCCGGGCTATGGCTACACCTTC. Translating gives CASSPTGPGYGYTF. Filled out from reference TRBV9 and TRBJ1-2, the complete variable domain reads DSGVTQTPKHLITATGQRVTLRCSPRSGDLSVYWYQQSLDQGLQFLIQYYNGEERAKGNILERFSAQQFPDLHSELNLSSLELGDSALYFCASSPTGPGYGYTFGSGTRLTVV.

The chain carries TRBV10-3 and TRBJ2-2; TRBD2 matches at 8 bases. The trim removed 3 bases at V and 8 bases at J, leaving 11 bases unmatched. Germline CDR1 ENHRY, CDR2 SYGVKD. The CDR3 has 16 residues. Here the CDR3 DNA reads TGTGCCATCAGTGAAGCTAGCGGGCTGCTTGGGGGGGAGCTGTTTTTT. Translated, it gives CAISEASGLLGGELFF.

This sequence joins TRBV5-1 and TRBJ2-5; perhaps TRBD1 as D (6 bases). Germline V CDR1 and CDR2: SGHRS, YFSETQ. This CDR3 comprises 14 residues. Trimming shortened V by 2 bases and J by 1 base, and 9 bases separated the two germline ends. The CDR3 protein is CASSFRDTQETQYF. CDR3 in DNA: TGCGCCAGCAGCTTCCGGGACACCCAAGAGACCCAGTACTTC.

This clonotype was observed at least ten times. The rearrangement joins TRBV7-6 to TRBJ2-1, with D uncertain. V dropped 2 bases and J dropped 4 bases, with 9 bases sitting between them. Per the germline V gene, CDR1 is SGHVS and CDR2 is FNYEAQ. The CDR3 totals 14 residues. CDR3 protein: CASSLLNEYNEQFF. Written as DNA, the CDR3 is TGTGCCAGCAGCTTATTAAACGAGTACAATGAGCAGTTCTTC.

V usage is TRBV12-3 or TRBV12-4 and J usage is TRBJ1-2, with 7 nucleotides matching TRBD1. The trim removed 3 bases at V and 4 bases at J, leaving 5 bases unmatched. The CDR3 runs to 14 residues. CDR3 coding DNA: TGTGCCAGCAGTTTCGGGACAGTGACCTATGGCTACACCTTC. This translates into CASSFGTVTYGYTF.

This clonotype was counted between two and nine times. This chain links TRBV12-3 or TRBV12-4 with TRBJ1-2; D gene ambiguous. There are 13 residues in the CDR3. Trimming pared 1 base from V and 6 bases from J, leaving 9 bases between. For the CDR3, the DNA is TGTGCCAGCAGTTTAGTGGCAAGTCATGGCTACACCTTC. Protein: CASSLVASHGYTF.

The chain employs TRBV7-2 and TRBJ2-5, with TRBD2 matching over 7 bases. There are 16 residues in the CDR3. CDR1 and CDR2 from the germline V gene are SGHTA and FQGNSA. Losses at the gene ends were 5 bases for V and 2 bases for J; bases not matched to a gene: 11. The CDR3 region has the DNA TGTGCCAGCAGCACCACGGGGGGAGGTCTACAAGAGACCCAGTACTTC. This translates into CASSTTGGGLQETQYF.